This T cell receptor (beta chain) was identified in a study of PD-L1 blockade in urothelial cancer. Diagnoses among patients were locally advanced or metastatic urothelial carcinoma. Each individual provided 1 to 8 samples (taken pretreatment and on-treatment). Data came from immunoSEQ multiplex PCR; TCRdb stores just in-frame clones and leaves some out. Of 100,000 or so clones in the sample, about nine tenths are singletons; the top ten hold approximately 0.88%. CDR1 LNHDA and CDR2 SQIVND come from the germline V gene (reference sequence). This CDR3 comprises 13 residues. Trimming cost V 8 bases and J 2 bases, with 10 bases left between them.

This sequence originates from a woman older than 75 with urothelial cancer. The J gene is TRBJ2-1, the V gene TRBV19; D uncertain. The specimen comprised PBMCs, sampled around atezolizumab (anti-PD-L1) treatment. The CDR3 nucleotides read TGTGCCAGTCGGCTAGGAACCTACAATGAGCAGTTCTTC. Amino acid sequence: CASRLGTYNEQFF.